This note documents a single TCR beta chain sequence. No cognate antigen has been identified for it. Per-nucleotide qualities are absent, and no much larger clonotype sits a single base away. The data stem from a study of blood T cell repertoires in COVID-19 (TCRdb year 2020). With respect to the entire study: Samples covering the acute and convalescent phases of COVID-19 were provided by collaborators in the United States, Italy and Spain. Sample metadata almost always included a de-identified subject ID, COVID-19 status, age in years and sex. Where available, HLA class I and class II types were taken from metadata supplied by the sample provider and were not determined by assay-based typing. The prospective study material was composed of cDNA or gDNA derived from T cells, B-cell-depleted T cells, or PBMCs. The repertoires were made available in a free public database intended to serve as a resource for research on the immune response to SARS-CoV-2. The samples were drawn from the first 160 participants of the ongoing ImmuneRACE study and from 1,254 subjects provided by 6 global collaborators. Subjects who had been exposed to COVID-19, were actively infected with it, or had recovered from it provided the deeply sampled blood TCRbeta repertoires that made up the dataset.

The immunoSEQ Assay, a bias-controlled multiplex PCR, was used to amplify TCRbeta CDR3 regions from genomic DNA. In the original analysis: The number of nucleated cells in each sample was estimated from the amplification of reference gene primers within the assay. To quantify the absolute abundance of each unique TCRbeta CDR3 rearrangement, sequence reads were collapsed and filtered. For each sample, productive Simpson clonality was calculated by taking the square root of Simpson's diversity index across productive rearrangements. The source is immuneACCESS, and TCRdb retained only in-frame sequences with V and J called. Part of the clones is not carried over; for the studies checked, unresolved V genes explain less than half of this, and the remainder is unexplained. The DNA was the basis for D and trimming; V, J and clone size are from that table. The sample data list approximately 310,000 clones, and around 87% of these were observed just once. The ten top clones hold approximately 7.8% of the sample.

General conclusions and limits of the study: How much clinical and demographic metadata was included differed by source and by participant, and the metadata was provided uncurated.

A second Seattle source provided samples from volunteer blood donors who had recovered from COVID-19. Each collaborating institution followed its own protocols to collect whole blood in K2EDTA tubes. Collaborator samples were shipped for TCRbeta analysis as frozen whole blood, isolated PBMCs, or DNA extracted from either sample type. V drops 1 base and J drops 4 bases, leaving 8 bases in between. Via the germline V gene, CDR1 is SGDLS and CDR2 YYNGEE. Inclusive of the bounding cysteine and phenylalanine, the CDR3 is 13 residues long. Only CDR3 DNA remains: 39 bases, in frame from the first base. The chain joins TRBV9 to TRBJ2-5; possibly the D gene is TRBD2, per 7 matching bases. The sequencing sample was made of peripheral blood. The sequence was obtained from a woman between 45 and 65 years old who had recovered from COVID-19. The nucleotide sequence is TGTGCCAGCAGCGTACGGGGGGCAGAGACCCAGTACTTC. Its translation reads: CASSVRGAETQYF. With the rest looked up from the reference TRBV9 and TRBJ2-5 genes rather than sequenced, the full variable domain is DSGVTQTPKHLITATGQRVTLRCSPRSGDLSVYWYQQSLDQGLQFLIQYYNGEERAKGNILERFSAQQFPDLHSELNLSSLELGDSALYFCASSVRGAETQYFGPGTRLLVL.